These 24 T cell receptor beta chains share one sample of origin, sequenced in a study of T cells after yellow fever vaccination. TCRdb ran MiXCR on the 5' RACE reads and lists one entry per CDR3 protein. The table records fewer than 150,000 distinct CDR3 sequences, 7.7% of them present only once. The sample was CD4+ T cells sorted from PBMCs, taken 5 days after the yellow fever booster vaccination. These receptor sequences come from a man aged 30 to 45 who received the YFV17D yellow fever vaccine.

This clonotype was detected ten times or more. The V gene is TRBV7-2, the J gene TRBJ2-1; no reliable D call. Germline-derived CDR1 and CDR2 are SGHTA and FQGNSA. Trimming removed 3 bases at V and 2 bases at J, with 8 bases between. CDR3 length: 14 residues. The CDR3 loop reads CASSLRQAYNEQFF. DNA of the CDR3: TGTGCCAGCAGCTTGAGACAAGCCTACAATGAGCAGTTCTTC.

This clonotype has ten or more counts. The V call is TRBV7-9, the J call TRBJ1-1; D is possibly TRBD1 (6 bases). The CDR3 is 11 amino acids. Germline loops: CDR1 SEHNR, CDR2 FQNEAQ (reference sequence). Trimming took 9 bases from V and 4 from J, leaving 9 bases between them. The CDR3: CASGQTTEAFF. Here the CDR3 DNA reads TGTGCCAGTGGACAGACCACTGAAGCTTTCTTT.

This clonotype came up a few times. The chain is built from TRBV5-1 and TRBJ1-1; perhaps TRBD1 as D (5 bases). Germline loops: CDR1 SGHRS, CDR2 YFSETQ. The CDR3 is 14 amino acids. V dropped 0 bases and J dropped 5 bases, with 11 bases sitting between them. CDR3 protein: CASSLDGGGTEAFF. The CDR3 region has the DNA TGCGCCAGCAGCTTGGACGGGGGGGGGACTGAAGCTTTCTTT.

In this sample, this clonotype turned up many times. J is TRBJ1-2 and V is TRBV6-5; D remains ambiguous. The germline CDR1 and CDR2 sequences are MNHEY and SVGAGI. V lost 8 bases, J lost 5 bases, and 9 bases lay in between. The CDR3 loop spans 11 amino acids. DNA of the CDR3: TGTGCCAGCTGGGAGTCATATGGCTACACCTTC. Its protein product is CASWESYGYTF.

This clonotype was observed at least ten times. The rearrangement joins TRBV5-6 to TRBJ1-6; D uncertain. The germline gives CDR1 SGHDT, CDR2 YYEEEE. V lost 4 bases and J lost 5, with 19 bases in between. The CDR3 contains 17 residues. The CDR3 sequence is CASSAPGGNVNNSPLHF. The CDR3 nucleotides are TGTGCCAGCAGCGCACCCGGAGGGAACGTAAATAATTCACCCCTCCACTTT.

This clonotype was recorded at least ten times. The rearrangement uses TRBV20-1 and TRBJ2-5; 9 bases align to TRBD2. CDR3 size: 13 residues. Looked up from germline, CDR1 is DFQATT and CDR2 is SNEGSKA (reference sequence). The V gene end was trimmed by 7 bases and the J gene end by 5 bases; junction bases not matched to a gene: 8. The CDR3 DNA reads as TGCAGTGTGACTAGCGGAGGGAGGGAGACCCAGTACTTC. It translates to CSVTSGGRETQYF.

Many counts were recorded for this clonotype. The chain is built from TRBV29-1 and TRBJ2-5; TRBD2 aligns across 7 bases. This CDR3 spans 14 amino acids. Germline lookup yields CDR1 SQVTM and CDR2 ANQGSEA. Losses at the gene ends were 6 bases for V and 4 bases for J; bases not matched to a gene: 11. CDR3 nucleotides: TGCAGCGTGCAGGGAGGGCCAGAGGGAGAGACCCAGTACTTC. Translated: CSVQGGPEGETQYF.

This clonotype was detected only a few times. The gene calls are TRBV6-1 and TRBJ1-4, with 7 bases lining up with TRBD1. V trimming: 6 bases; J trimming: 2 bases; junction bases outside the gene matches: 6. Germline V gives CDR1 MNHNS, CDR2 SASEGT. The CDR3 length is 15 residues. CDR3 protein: CASRTTGLTNEKLFF. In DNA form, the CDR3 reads TGTGCCAGCAGAACGACAGGGTTGACTAATGAAAAACTGTTTTTT.

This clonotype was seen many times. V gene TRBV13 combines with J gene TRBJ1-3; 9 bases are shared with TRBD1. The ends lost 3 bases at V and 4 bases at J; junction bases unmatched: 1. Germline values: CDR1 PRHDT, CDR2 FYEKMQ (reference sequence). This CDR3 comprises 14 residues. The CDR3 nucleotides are TGTGCCAGCAGCTTGGGACAGGGAGGAAACACCATATATTTT. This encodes CASSLGQGGNTIYF. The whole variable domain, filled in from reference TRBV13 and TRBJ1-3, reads AAGVIQSPRHLIKEKRETATLKCYPIPRHDTVYWYQQGPGQDPQFLISFYEKMQSDKGSIPDRFSAQQFSDYHSELNMSSLELGDSALYFCASSLGQGGNTIYFGEGSWLTVV.

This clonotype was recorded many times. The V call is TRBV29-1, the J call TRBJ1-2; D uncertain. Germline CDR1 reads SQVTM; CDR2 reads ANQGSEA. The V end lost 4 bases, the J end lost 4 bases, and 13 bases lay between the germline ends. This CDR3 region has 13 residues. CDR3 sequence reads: CSVAKEAGYGYTF. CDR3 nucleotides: TGCAGCGTTGCCAAAGAAGCAGGCTATGGCTACACCTTC. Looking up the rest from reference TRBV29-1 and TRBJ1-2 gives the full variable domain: SAVISQKPSRDICQRGTSLTIQCQVDSQVTMMFWYRQQPGQSLTLIATANQGSEATYESGFVIDKFPISRPNLTFSTLTVSNMSPEDSSIYLCSVAKEAGYGYTFGSGTRLTVV.

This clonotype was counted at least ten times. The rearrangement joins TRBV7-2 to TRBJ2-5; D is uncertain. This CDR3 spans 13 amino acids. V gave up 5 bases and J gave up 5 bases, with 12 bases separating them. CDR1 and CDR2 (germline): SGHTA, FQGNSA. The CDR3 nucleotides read TGTGCCAGCAGCGATGCGGTCCCGGAGACCCAGTACTTC. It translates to CASSDAVPETQYF.

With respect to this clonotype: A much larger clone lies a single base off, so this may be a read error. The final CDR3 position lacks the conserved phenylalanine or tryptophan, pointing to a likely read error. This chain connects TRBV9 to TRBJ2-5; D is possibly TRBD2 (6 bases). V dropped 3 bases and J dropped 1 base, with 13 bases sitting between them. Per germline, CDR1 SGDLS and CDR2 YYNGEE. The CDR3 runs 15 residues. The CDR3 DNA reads TGTGCCAGCAGCGCCCGACTTAGCGGCCAAGAGACCCAGTACCTC. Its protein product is CASSARLSGQETQYL.

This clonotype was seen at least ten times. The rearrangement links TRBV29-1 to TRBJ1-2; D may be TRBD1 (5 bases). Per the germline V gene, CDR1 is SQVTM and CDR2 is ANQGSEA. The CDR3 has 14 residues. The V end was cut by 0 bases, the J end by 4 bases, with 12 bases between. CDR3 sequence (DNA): TGCAGCGTTGAAGAGGCTGGGGGTGGCTATGGCTACACCTTC. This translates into CSVEEAGGGYGYTF.

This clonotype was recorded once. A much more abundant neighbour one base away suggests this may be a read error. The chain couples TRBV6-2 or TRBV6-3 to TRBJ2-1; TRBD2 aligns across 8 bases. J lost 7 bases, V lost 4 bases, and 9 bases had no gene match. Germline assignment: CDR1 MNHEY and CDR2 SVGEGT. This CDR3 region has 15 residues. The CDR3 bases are TGTGCCAGCAGTTTCGGGACTAGGATGGGGAATGAGCAGTTCTTC. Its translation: CASSFGTRMGNEQFF.

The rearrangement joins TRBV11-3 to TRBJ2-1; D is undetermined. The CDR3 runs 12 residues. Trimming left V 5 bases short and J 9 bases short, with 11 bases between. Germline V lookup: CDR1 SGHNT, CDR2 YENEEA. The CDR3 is CASSQLGTEQFF. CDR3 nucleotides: TGTGCCAGCAGCCAGCTAGGCACTGAGCAGTTCTTC.

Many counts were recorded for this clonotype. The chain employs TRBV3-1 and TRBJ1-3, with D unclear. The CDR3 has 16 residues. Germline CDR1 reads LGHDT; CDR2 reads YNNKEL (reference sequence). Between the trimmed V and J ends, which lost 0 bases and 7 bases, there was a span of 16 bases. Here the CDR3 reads CASSQDLGSLRNTIYF. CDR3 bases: TGTGCCAGCAGCCAAGATCTTGGATCGCTGAGGAACACCATATATTTT.

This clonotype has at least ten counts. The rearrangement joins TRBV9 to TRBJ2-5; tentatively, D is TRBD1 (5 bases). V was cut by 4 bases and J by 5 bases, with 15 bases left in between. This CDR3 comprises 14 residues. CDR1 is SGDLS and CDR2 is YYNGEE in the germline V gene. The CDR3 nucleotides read TGTGCCAGCAGCCCCGAAGCCAGGGCGGAGACCCAGTACTTC. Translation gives CASSPEARAETQYF.

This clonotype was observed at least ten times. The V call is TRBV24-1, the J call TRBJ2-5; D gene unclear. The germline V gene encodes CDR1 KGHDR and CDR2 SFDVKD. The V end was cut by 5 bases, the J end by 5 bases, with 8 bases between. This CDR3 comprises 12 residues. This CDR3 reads CATSGLGETQYF. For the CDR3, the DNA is TGTGCCACCAGTGGTCTGGGGGAGACCCAGTACTTC.

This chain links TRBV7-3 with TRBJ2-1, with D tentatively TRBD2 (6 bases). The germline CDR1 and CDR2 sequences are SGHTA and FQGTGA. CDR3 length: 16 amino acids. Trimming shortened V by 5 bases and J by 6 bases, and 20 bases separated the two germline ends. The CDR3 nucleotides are TGTGCCAGCAGCGAAGGCCAGCGGGCTTCCGGCAATGAGCAGTTCTTC. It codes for CASSEGQRASGNEQFF.

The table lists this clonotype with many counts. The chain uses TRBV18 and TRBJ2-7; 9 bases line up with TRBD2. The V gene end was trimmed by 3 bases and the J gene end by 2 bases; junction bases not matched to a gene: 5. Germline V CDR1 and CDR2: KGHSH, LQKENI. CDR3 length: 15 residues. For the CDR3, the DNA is TGTGCCAGCTCACCCAGCAGCGGGAGGACCTACGAGCAGTACTTC. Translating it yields CASSPSSGRTYEQYF.

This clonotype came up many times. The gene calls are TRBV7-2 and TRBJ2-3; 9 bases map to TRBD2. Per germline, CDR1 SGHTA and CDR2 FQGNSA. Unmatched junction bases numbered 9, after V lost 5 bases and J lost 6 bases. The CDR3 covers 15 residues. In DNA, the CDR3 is TGTGCCAGCAGCCTCCGCGGGGGGGGAGCGGATACGCAGTATTTT. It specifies CASSLRGGGADTQYF.

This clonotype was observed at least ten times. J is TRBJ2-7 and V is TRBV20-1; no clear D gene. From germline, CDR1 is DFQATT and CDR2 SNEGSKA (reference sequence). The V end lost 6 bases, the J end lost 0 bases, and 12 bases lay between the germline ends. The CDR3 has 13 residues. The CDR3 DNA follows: TGCAGTGCCCAGAAGGAAAGCTCCTACGAGCAGTACTTC. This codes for CSAQKESSYEQYF.

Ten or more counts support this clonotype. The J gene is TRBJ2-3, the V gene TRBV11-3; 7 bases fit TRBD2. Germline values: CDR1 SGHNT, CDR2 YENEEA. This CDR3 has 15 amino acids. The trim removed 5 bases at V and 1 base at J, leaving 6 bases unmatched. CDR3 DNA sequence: TGTGCCAGCAGCAGTGGGCTAGCGGGCACAGATACGCAGTATTTT. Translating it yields CASSSGLAGTDTQYF.

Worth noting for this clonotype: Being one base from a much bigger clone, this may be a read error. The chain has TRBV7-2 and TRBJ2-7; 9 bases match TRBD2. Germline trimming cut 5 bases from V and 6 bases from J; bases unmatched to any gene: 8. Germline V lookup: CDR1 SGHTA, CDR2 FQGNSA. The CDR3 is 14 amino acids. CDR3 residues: CASSPSGNSREQYF. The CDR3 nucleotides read TGTGCCAGCAGCCCTAGCGGGAACTCGCGCGAGCAGTACTTC.